This T cell receptor beta chain was observed in a study of response to subunit inactivated influenza vaccine. The CDR3 extends over 12 amino acids. There are a few counts of this clonotype. Its antigen remains unknown. At one boundary the junction diverges from the germline segment, which might be a read error. TCRdb re-called the RT-PCR reads with MiXCR, one entry per CDR3 protein. The sample records about 580,000 distinct CDR3 sequences, 14% being singletons. Study-wide points: Authors suggested each seasonal influenza vaccination recruits few new T cells.

The sequences come from PBMCs from blood, collected 11 to 12 days after vaccination. The sequence derives from a man aged 45-60 years who received an inactivated influenza vaccine. The chain combines TRBV12-3 or TRBV12-4 with TRBJ2-5; D is undetermined. The CDR3: CASSSGEVPVSF. As DNA, the CDR3 is TGTGCCAGCAGTTCTGGCGAGGTCCCGGTTTCTTTC.